This T cell receptor beta chain stems from a study of blood T cells in healthy people across ages. The study, taken as a whole, reports: Researchers deemed the diversity estimates from one million T cells underestimates.

Only a few counts were recorded for this clonotype. Its antigen remains unknown. The authors ran a second PCR of about 7 to 11 cycles using a sample-barcoded 5' primer and a J-beta primer mix. TCRdb ran MiXCR on the 5' RACE reads and lists one entry per CDR3 protein. The profile shows some 1.5 million distinct CDR3 sequences, roughly 27% of them singletons. This clonotype originated in a woman aged 25 to 39 in good health. The sequencing sample was made of blood.

The CDR3 DNA reads as TGCGCCAGCAGCTTGCCAGGGGGCACAGAGACCCAGTACTTC. Protein product: CASSLPGGTETQYF. This chain links TRBV5-1 with TRBJ2-5; 8 bases are a match to TRBD1. Trimming at V came to 1 base and at J to 4 bases, leaving 3 bases not matched to a gene. Germline V gene data show CDR1 as SGHRS and CDR2 as YFSETQ. This CDR3 is built from 14 residues.